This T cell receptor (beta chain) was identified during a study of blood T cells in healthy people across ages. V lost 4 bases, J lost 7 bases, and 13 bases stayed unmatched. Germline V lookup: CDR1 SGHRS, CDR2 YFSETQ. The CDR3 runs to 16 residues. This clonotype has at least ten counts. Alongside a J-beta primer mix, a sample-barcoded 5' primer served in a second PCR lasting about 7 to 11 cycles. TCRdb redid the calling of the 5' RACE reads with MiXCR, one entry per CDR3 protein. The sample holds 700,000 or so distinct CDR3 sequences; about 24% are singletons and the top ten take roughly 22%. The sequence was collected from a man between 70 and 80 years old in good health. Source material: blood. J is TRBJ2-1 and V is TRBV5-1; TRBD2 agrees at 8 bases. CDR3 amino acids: CASSADLLAAGNEQFF. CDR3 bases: TGCGCCAGCAGCGCAGACCTACTAGCGGCGGGAAATGAGCAGTTCTTC.